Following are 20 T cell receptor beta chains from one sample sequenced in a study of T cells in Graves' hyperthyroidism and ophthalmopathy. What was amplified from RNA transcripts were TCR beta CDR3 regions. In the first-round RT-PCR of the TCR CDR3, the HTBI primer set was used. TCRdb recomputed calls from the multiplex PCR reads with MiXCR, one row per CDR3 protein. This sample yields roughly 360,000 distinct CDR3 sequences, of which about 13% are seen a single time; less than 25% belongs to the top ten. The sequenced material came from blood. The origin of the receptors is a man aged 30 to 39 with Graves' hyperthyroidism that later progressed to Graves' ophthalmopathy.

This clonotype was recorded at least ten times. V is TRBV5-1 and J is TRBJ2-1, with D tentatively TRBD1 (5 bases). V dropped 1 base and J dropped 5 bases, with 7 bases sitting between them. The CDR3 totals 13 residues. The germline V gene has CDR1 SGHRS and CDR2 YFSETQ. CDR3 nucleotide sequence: TGCGCCAGCAGCTTGTGGGGCGACAATGAGCAGTTCTTC. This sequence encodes CASSLWGDNEQFF.

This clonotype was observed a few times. CDR3 DNA: TGTGCCTGGAGTGGGGGGGGGACCTCAGTGTACTTC. Its translation: CAWSGGGTSVYF. The chain joins TRBV30 to TRBJ2-4, with 7 bases that match TRBD2. The CDR3 runs to 12 residues. The V gene end was trimmed by 1 base and the J gene end by 15 bases; junction bases not matched to a gene: 9. CDR1 GTSNPN and CDR2 SVGIG come from the germline V gene (reference sequence).

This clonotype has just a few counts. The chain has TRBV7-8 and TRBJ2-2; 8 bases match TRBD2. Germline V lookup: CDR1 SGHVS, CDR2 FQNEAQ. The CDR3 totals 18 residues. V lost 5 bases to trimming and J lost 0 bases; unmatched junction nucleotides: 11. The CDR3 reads CASSPSWWTSTNTGELFF. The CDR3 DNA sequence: TGTGCCAGCAGCCCGAGTTGGTGGACTAGCACGAACACCGGGGAGCTGTTTTTT.

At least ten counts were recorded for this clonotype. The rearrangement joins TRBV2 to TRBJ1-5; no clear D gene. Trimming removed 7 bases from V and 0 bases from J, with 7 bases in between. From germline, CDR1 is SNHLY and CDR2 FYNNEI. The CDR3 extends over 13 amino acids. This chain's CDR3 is CASTRNSNQPQHF. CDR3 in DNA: TGTGCCAGCACAAGAAATAGCAATCAGCCCCAGCATTTT. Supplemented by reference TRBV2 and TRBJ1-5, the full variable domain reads EPEVTQTPSHQVTQMGQEVILRCVPISNHLYFYWYRQILGQKVEFLVSFYNNEISEKSEIFDDQFSVERPDGSNFTLKIRSTKLEDSAMYFCASTRNSNQPQHFGDGTRLSIL.

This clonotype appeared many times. For the CDR3, the DNA is TGTGCCAGCAGTCGTGGGCACGCCGAGCAGTACTTC. Translated, it gives CASSRGHAEQYF. This chain uses TRBV12-3 or TRBV12-4 with TRBJ2-7, with unresolved D. The CDR3 sequence is 12 residues long. Trimming shortened V by 5 bases and J by 6 bases, and 11 bases separated the two germline ends.

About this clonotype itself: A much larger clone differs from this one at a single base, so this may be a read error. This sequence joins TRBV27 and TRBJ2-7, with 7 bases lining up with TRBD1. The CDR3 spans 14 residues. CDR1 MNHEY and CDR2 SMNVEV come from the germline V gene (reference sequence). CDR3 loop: CASSPGQNSHEQYF. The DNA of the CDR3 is TGTGCCAGCAGTCCGGGACAGAACTCCCACGAGCAGTACTTC.

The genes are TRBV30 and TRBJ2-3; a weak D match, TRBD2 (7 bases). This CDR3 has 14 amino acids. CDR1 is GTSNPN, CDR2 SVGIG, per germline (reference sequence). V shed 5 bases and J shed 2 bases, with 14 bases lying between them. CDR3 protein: CAWGGGANTDTQYF. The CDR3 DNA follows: TGTGCCTGGGGGGGGGGGGCTAACACAGATACGCAGTATTTT.

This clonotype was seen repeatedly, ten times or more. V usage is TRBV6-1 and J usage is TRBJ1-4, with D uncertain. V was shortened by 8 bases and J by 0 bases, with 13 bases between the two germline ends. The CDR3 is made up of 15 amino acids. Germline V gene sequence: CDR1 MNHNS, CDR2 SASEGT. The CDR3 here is CASVKEGATNEKLFF. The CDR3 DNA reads TGTGCCAGCGTAAAGGAGGGTGCAACTAATGAAAAACTGTTTTTT.

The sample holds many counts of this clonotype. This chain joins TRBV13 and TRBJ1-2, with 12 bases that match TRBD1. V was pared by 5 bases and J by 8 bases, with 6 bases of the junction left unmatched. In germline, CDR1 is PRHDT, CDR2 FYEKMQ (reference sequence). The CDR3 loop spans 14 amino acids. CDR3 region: CASSTRDRGQGYTF. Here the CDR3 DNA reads TGTGCCAGCAGCACCCGGGACAGGGGGCAAGGCTACACCTTC.

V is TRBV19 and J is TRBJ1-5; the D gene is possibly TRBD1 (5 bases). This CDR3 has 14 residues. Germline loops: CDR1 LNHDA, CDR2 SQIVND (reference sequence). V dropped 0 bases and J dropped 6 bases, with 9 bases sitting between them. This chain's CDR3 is CASSIDGAGQPQHF. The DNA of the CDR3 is TGTGCCAGTAGTATAGACGGGGCAGGTCAGCCCCAGCATTTT.

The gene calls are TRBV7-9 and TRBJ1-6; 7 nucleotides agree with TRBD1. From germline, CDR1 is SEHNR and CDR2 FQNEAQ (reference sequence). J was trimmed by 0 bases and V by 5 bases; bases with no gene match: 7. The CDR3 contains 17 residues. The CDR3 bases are TGTGCCAGCAGCATGGCGGGACAGAGCTCCTATAATTCACCCCTCCACTTT. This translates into CASSMAGQSSYNSPLHF.

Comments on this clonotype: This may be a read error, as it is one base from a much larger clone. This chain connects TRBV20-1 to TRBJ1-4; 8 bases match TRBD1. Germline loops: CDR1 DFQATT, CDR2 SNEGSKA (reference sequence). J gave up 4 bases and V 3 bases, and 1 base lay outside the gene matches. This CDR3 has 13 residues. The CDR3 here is CSARDRVNEKLFF. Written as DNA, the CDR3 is TGCAGTGCTAGGGACAGGGTTAATGAAAAACTGTTTTTT.

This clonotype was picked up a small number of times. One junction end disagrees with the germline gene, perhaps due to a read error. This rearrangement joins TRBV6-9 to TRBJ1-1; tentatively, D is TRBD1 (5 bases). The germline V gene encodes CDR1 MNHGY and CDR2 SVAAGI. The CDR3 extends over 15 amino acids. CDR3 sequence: CASSYPAGLDTEASF. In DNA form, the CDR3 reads TGTGCCAGCAGTTATCCGGCCGGATTGGACACTGAAGCTTCCTTT.

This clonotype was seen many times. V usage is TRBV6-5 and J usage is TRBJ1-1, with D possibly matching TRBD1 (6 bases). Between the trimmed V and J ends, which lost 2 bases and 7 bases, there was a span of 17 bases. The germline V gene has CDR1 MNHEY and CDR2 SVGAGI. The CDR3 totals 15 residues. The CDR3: CASSYRDKLYLEAFF. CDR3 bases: TGTGCCAGCAGTTACCGGGACAAACTATATCTTGAAGCTTTCTTT.

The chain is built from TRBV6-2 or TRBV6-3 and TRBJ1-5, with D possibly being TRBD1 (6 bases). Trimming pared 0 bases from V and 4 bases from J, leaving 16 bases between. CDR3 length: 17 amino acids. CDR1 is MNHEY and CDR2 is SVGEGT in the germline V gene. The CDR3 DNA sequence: TGTGCCAGCAGTTACTCGTTCAGGGGTAGGTTAAATCAGCCCCAGCATTTT. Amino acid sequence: CASSYSFRGRLNQPQHF.

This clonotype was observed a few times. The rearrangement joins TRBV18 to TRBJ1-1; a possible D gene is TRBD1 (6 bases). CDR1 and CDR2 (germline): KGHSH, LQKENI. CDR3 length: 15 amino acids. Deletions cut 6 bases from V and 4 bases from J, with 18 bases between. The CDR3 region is CASSPPGKGGTEAFF. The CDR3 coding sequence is TGTGCCAGCTCTCCCCCGGGTAAGGGGGGCACTGAAGCTTTCTTT.

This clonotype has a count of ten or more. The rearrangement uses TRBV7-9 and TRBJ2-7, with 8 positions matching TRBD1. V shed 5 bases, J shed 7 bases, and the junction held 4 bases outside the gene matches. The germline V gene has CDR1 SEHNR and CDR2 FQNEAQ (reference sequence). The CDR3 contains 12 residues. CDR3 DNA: TGTGCCAGCAGCCCACAGGGGGTTGAGCAGTACTTC. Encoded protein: CASSPQGVEQYF.

CDR3 sequence (DNA): TGTGCCAGTAACCGAGACAGGAACTCCTACGAGCAGTACTTC. Residues: CASNRDRNSYEQYF. This sequence joins TRBV19 and TRBJ2-7; weak D call: TRBD1 (6 bases). Per the germline V gene, CDR1 is LNHDA and CDR2 is SQIVND (reference sequence). V dropped 7 bases and J dropped 0 bases, with 13 bases sitting between them. CDR3 length equals 14 residues.

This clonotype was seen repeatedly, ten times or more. CDR3 DNA sequence: TGTGCCAGCAGCTTGCTAGCGAACTGGCAAAGCACAGATACGCAGTATTTT. Translating gives CASSLLANWQSTDTQYF. This chain links TRBV11-2 with TRBJ2-3; possible D gene TRBD2, 6 bases. This CDR3 region has 17 residues. V shed 3 bases and J shed 0 bases, with 16 bases lying between them. The germline V gene encodes CDR1 SGHAT and CDR2 FQNNGV.

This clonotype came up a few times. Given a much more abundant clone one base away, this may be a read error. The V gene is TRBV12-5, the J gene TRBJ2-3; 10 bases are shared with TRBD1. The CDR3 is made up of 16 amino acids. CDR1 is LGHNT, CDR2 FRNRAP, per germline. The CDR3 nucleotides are TGTGCTAGTGGTAAGGGGACAGGGGAAGGCACAGATACGCAGTGTTTT. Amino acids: CASGKGTGEGTDTQCF.